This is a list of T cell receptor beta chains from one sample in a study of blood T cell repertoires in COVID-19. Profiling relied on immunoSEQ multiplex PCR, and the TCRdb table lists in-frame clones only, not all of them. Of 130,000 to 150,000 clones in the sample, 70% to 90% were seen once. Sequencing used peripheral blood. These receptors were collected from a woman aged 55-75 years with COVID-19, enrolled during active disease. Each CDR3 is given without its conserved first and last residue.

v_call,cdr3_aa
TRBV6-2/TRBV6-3,ASSFQGEGGGYT
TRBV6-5,ASSLQRGRAF
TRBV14,ASSQNHGGTNEQF
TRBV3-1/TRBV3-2,ASSRYLRDRANYGYT
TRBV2,ASSSSTDTQY
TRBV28,ASREGTGGPRGLSGQY
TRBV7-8,ASSFPVDRANYEQY
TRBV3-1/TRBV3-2,ASSRETGRTGELF
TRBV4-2,ASSQDGREGLRETQY
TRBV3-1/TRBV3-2,ASSLGQGYQPQH
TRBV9,ASSAEGQRNSPLH
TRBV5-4,ASSSDSWTYEQY
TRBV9,ASSVKDGSTFNYGYT
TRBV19,ASSDGELDTQY
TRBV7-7,ASSLGLAGAQETQY
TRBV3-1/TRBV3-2,ASSQRSGGGAGETQY
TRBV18,ASSPAGSMNTEAF
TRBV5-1,ASSLDQGVEVPDTQY
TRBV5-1,ASSLEGGWAEAF
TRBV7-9,ASSLEGRAPNGYT
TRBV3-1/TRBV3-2,ASSQRGQGYYGYT
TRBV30,AWSTAAGGSEQY
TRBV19,ASSKRGLAGGNEQF
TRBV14,ASSQIVINEQF
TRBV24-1,ATSDPGGGKTQY
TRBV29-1,SVIGTQQETQY
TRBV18,ASSLGRVGGGGEKLF
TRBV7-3,ASSLGGTDTQY
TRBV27,ASSSQGSRNTEAF
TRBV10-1,ASTQDSVNQPQH
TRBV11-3,ASGSAGDYTGELF
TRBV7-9,ASSLAGSQGGETQY
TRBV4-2,ASSQALSRGSYNSPLH
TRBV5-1,ASSLNRAQETQY
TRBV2,ASSLGGVNEKLF